This TCR beta chain comes out of a study of T cell repertoires in cytomegalovirus infection. In the study overall: Through public TCR beta signatures, both CMV infection and matching HLA type were indicated.

TCRdb re-derived calls from the reads in MiXCR, one entry per CDR3 protein. This table has hundreds of thousands of distinct CDR3 sequences, roughly 10% appearing once. The CDR3 has 15 amino acids. Per germline, CDR1 MDHEN and CDR2 SYDVKM. V was cut by 8 bases and J by 7 bases, with 20 bases left in between. Findings of the study overall: The response measured ex vivo was dominated by TCR beta clonotypes (HLA-C-restricted and CMV-specific). Summed frequency of shared TCR beta families picked out CMV carriers who also had the relevant HLA.

This clonotype was seen more than once but under ten times. What it binds is unknown. This TCR was sampled from a human donor in good health (CMV status not recorded). Some clones in this sample may be carry-over from other donors' samples. The material sequenced was PBMCs. The chain has TRBV28 and TRBJ2-2; D might be TRBD2 (5 bases). The CDR3 region is CASLSEAEEDGELFF. The CDR3 DNA reads as TGTGCCAGCTTATCGGAAGCGGAGGAGGACGGGGAGCTGTTTTTT.